Included here is one T cell receptor (beta chain) sequence, with context. The study assigned cohorts using participant-reported clinical history. Germline V gene lookup returns CDR1 SGHDT and CDR2 YYEEEE. The CDR3 covers 13 residues. V lost 4 bases and J lost 9; bases outside the gene matches: 9. The data stem from a study of blood T cell repertoires in COVID-19. Study-level background: From T cells, B-cell-depleted T cells, or PBMCs came the material, which was cDNA or gDNA.

The authors' processing: Counts of nucleated cells, estimated from reference gene primer amplification, were obtained. Libraries were prepared by immunoSEQ multiplex PCR; TCRdb keeps only in-frame clonotypes and omits some of them. The V and J calls and clone size are taken from that table; D and trimming were inferred from the DNA. The data show roughly 140,000 clones, about 84% seen once. This sequence originates from a woman between 18 and 29 years old who had been exposed to COVID-19. Sequencing used PBMCs or T cells enriched from blood (not recorded which). The chain combines TRBV5-6 with TRBJ1-1, with 7 bases aligning to TRBD1. The CDR3 reads CASSHLTGSQAFF. The CDR3 nucleotides are TGTGCCAGCAGCCACCTGACAGGGTCCCAAGCTTTCTTT. The full variable domain, its missing parts supplied by reference TRBV5-6 and TRBJ1-1, is DAGVTQSPTHLIKTRGQQVTLRCSPKSGHDTVSWYQQALGQGPQFIFQYYEEEERQRGNFPDRFSGHQFPNYSSELNVNALLLGDSALYLCASSHLTGSQAFFGQGTRLTVV.